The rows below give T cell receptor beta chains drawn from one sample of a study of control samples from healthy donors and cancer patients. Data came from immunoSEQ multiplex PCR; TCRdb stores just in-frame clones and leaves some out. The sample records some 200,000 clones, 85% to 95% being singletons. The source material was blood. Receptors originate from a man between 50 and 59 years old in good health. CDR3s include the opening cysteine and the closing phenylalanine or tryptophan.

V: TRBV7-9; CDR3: CASSLDGEKLFF
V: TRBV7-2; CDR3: CASSVRGRGETQYF
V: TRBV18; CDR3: CASSPGQGWTEAFF
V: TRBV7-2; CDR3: CASSSSGANQAYEQYF
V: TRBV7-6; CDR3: CASSTNWAWTPSGNTIYF
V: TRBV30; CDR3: CAWSASGLETGELFF
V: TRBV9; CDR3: CASSPGGRNEQYF
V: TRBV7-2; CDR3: CASSPGTSGGSADTQYF
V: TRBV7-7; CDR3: CASSLASGPGELFF
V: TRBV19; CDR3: CASSPRDYGYTF
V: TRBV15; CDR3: CATSREAQGSYGYTF
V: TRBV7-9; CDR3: CASSFTGFYNEQFF
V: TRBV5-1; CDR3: CASSLRTPNEKLFF
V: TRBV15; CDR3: CATSRGQGATDTQYF
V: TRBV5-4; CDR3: CASSLDIGTGGYGYTF
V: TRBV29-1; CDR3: CSVENGQGTDTQYF
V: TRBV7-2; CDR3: CASSSLGGPRGYTF
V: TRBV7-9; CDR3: CASSSGQGSHKTNEKLFF
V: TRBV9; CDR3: CASSEGTAGYGYTF
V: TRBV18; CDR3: CASSPMAGSNTEAFF
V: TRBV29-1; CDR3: CSVRLQSYEQYF
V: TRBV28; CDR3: CASSLARTAYNQPQHF
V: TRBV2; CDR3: CASRWTGDTGELFF
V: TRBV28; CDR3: CASSFLVGASSPLHF
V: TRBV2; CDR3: CANKGRTYNSPLHF
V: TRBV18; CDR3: CASSPRTGSSYNEQFF
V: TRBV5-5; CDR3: CASSLLTGLREKLFF
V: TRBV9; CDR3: CASSAQGTDTQYF
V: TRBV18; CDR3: CASSTRRPDTQYF
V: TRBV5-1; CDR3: CASSLNPGAWNTEAFF